The clone carrying this TCR beta chain was found many times. Its cognate antigen is unknown. These data come from a study of CD8 T cells in ankylosing spondylitis. Generation of TCR beta libraries employed quantitative 5'-RACE incorporating molecular barcodes. A single record per CDR3 protein comes from TCRdb applying MiXCR to the 5' RACE reads. The data contain about 840,000 distinct CDR3 sequences, 12% of them singletons. Study-level results: In peripheral blood, disease-linked CD8+ clones occurred at relatively low frequencies. Reactive arthritis synovial fluid and blood were previously reported to contain some motif variants. Enrichment of disease-linked clones was reportedly significant in matched ankylosing spondylitis synovial fluid. A TCR beta motif of fewer than ten highly homologous variants seemed to mark ankylosing spondylitis blood.

The CDR3 has 17 residues. Trimming cost V 4 bases and J 1 base; bases outside gene matches: 8. In germline, CDR1 is WSHSY, CDR2 SAAADI. The chain links TRBV10-2 to TRBJ1-2; 11 bases are a match to TRBD1. The material sequenced was blood, either unsorted or a sorted T cell fraction (not recorded which). The sequence came from a male donor with ankylosing spondylitis. The CDR3 protein is CASSGRTGGVFNYGYTF. Written as DNA, the CDR3 is TGCGCCAGCAGTGGAAGGACAGGGGGCGTTTTTAACTATGGCTACACCTTC.